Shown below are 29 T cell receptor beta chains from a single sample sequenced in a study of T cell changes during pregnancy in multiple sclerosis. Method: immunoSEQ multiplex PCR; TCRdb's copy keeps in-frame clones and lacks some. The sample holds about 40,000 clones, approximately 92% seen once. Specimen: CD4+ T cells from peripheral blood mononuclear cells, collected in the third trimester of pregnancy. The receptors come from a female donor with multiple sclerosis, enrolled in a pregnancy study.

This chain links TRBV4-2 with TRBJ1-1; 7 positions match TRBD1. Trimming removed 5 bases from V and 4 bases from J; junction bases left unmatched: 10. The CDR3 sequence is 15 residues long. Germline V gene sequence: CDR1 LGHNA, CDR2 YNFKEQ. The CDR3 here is CASSTADNRGTEAFF. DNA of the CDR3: TGTGCCAGCAGCACCGCCGATAACAGGGGCACTGAAGCTTTCTTT.

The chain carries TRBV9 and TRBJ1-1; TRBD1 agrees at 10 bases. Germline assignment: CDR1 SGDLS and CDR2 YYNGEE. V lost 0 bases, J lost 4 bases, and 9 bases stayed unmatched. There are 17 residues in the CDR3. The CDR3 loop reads CASSVGPGQGKSTEAFF. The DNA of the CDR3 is TGTGCCAGCAGCGTAGGACCGGGACAGGGGAAGAGCACTGAAGCTTTCTTT.

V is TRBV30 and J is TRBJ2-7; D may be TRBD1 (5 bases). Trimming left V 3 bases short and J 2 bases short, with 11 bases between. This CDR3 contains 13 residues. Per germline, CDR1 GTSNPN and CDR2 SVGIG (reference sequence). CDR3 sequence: CAWRLGPPYEQYF. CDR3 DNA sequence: TGTGCCTGGAGATTGGGGCCTCCCTACGAGCAGTACTTC. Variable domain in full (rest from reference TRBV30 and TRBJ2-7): SQTIHQWPATLVQPVGSPLSLECTVEGTSNPNLYWYRQAAGRGLQLLFYSVGIGQISSEVPQNLSASRPQDRQFILSSKKLLLSDSGFYLCAWRLGPPYEQYFGPGTRLTVT.

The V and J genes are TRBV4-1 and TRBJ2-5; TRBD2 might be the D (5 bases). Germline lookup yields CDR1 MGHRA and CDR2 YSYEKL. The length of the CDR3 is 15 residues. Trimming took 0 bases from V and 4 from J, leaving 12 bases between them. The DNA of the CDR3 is TGCGCCAGCAGCCAAGACGGGGTCCTGGGAGAGACCCAGTACTTC. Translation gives CASSQDGVLGETQYF.

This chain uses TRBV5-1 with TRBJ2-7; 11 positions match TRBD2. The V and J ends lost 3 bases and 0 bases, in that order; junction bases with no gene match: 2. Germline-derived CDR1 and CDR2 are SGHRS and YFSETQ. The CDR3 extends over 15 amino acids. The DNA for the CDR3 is TGCGCCAGCAGCTCTGGACTAGCGGGCTCCTACGAGCAGTACTTC. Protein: CASSSGLAGSYEQYF. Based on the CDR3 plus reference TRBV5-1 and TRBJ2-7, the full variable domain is KAGVTQTPRYLIKTRGQQVTLSCSPISGHRSVSWYQQTPGQGLQFLFEYFSETQRNKGNFPGRFSGRQFSNSRSEMNVSTLELGDSALYLCASSSGLAGSYEQYFGPGTRLTVT.

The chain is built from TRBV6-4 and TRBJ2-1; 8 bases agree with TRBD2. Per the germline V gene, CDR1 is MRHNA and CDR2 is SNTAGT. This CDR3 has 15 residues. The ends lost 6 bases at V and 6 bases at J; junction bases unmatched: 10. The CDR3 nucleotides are TGTGCCAGCAGCGAATCCGGGACTAGACCCAATGAGCAGTTCTTC. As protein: CASSESGTRPNEQFF.

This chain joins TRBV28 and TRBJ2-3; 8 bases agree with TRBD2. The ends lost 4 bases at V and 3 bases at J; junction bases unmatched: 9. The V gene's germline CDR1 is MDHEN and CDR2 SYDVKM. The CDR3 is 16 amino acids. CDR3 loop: CASSSFSGRGTDTQYF. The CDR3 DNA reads TGTGCCAGCAGTTCCTTCAGCGGGAGAGGAACAGATACGCAGTATTTT.

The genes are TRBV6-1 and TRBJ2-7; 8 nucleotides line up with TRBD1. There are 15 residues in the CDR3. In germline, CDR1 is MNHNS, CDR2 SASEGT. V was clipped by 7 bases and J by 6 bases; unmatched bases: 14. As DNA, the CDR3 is TGTGCCAGCATTAGACAGGGGTCCGGGTCCGGCGAGCAGTACTTC. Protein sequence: CASIRQGSGSGEQYF.

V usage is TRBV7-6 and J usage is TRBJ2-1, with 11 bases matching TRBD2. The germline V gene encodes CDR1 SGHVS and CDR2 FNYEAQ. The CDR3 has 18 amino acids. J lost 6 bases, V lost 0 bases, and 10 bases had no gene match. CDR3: CASSLAVAGGHGVNEQFF. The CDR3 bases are TGTGCCAGCAGCTTAGCCGTAGCGGGAGGGCATGGGGTCAATGAGCAGTTCTTC. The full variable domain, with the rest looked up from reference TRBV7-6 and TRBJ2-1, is GAGVSQSPRYKVTKRGQDVALRCDPISGHVSLYWYRQALGQGPEFLTYFNYEAQQDKSGLPNDRFSAERPEGSISTLTIQRTEQRDSAMYRCASSLAVAGGHGVNEQFFGPGTRLTVL.

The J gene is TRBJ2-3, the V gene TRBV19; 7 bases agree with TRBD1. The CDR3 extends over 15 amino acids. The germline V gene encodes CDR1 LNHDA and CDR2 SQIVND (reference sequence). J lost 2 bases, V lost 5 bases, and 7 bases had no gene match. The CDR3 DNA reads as TGTGCCAGTAGTGGGGGACAGCCCGACACAGATACGCAGTATTTT. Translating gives CASSGGQPDTDTQYF.

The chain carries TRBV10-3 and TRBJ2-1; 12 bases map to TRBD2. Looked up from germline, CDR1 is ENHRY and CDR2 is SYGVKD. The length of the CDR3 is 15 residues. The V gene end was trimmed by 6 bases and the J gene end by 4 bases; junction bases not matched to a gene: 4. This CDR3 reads CAISTLAGGYNEQFF. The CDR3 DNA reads TGTGCCATCAGCACACTAGCGGGGGGTTACAATGAGCAGTTCTTC.

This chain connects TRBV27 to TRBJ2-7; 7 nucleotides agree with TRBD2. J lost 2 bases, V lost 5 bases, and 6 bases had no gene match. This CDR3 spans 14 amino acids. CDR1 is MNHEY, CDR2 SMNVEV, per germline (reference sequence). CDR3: CASSRGGGTYEQYF. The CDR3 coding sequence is TGTGCCAGCAGTCGTGGGGGAGGGACCTACGAGCAGTACTTC.

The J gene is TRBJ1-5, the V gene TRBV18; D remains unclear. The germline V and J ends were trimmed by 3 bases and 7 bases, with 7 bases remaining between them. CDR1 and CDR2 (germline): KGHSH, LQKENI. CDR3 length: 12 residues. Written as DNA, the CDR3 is TGTGCCAGCTCACCGGGCCCGCAGCCCCAGCATTTT. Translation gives CASSPGPQPQHF.

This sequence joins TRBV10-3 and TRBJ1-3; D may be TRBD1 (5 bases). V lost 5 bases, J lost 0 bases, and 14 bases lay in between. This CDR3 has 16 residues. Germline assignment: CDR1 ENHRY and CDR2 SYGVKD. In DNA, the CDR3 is TGTGCCATCAGTAAGACGGGACTCAGCTCTGGAAACACCATATATTTT. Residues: CAISKTGLSSGNTIYF.

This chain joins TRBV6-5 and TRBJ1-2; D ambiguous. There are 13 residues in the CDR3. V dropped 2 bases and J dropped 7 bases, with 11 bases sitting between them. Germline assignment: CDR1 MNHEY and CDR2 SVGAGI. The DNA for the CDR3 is TGTGCCAGCAGTTACGGCTCAATTGGTGGCTACACCTTC. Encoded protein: CASSYGSIGGYTF.

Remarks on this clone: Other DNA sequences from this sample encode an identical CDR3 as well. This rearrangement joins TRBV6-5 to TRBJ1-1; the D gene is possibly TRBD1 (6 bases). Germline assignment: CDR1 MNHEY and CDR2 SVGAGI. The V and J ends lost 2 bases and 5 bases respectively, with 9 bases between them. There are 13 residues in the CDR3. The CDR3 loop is CASSYEGGTEAFF. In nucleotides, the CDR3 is TGTGCCAGCAGTTACGAGGGGGGGACTGAAGCTTTCTTT.

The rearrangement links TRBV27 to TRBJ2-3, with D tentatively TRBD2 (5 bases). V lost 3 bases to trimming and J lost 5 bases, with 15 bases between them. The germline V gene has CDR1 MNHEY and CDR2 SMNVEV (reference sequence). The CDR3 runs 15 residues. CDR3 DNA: TGTGCCAGCAGTTTCAGTGGGAGTAGTGGAGATACGCAGTATTTT. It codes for CASSFSGSSGDTQYF.

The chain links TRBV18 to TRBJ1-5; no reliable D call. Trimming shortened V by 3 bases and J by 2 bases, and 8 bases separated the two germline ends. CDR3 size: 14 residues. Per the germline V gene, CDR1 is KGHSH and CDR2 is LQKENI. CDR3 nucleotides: TGTGCCAGCTCACCCAGCGAGGGCAATCAGCCCCAGCATTTT. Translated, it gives CASSPSEGNQPQHF.

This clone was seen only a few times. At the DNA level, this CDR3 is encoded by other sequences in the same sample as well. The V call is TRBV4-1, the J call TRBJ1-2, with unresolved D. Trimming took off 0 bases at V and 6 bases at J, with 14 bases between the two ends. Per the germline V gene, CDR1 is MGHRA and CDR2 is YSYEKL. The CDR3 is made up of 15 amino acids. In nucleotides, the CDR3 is TGCGCCAGCAGCCAAGACAGTCTGCGAGGTGATGGCTACACCTTC. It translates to CASSQDSLRGDGYTF.

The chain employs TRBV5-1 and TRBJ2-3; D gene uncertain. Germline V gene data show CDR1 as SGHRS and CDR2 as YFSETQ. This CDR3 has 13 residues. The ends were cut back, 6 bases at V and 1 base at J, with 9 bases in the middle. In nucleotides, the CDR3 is TGCGCCAGCAAAACTTCTGGCACAGATACGCAGTATTTT. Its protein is CASKTSGTDTQYF.

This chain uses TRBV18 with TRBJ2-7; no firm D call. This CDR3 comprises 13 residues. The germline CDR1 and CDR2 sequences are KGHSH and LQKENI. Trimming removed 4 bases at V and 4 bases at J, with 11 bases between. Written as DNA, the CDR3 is TGTGCCAGCTCACTCTTTCAGGCTTACGAGCAGTACTTC. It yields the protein CASSLFQAYEQYF. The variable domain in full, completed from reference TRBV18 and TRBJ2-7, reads NAGVMQNPRHLVRRRGQEARLRCSPMKGHSHVYWYRQLPEEGLKFMVYLQKENIIDESGMPKERFSAEFPKEGPSILRIQQVVRGDSAAYFCASSLFQAYEQYFGPGTRLTVT.

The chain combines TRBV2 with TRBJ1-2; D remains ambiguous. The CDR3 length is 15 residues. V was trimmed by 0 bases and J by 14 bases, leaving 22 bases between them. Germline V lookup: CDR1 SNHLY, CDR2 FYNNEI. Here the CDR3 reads CASSEALPGRLDFTF. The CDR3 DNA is TGTGCCAGCAGTGAAGCGCTTCCTGGACGCCTGGACTTTACCTTC. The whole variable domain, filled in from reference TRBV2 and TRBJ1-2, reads EPEVTQTPSHQVTQMGQEVILRCVPISNHLYFYWYRQILGQKVEFLVSFYNNEISEKSEIFDDQFSVERPDGSNFTLKIRSTKLEDSAMYFCASSEALPGRLDFTFGSGTRLTVV.

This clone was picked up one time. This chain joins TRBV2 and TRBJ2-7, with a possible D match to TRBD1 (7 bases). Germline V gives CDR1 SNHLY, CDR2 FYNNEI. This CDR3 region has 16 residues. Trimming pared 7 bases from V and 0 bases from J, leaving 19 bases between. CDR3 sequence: CASMNRGGTNSYEQYF. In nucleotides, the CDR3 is TGTGCCAGCATGAACAGGGGAGGAACGAACTCCTACGAGCAGTACTTC.

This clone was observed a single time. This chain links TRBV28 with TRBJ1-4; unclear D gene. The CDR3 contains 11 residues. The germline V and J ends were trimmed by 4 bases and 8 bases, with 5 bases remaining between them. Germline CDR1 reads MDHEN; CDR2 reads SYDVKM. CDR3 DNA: TGTGCCAGCAGTTCTAGAGAAAAACTGTTTTTT. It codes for CASSSREKLFF.

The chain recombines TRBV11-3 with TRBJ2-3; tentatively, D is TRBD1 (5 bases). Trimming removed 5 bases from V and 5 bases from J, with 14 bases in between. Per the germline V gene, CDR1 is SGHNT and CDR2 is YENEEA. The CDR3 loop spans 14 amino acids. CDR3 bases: TGTGCCAGCAGCCCTTCGACAGTGCGAGATACGCAGTATTTT. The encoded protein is CASSPSTVRDTQYF.

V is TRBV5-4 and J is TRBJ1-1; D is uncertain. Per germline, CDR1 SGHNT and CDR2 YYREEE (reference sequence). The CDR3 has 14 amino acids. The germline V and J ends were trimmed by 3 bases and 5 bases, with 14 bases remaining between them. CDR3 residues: CASSWEDGLTEAFF. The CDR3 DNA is TGTGCCAGCAGCTGGGAGGATGGGCTGACTGAAGCTTTCTTT.

The CDR3 sequence: CASNHRGRDSTDTQYF. The CDR3 DNA reads TGTGCCAGCAATCATAGGGGAAGAGACAGTACAGATACGCAGTATTTT. The V and J genes are TRBV2 and TRBJ2-3; a possible D gene is TRBD1 (5 bases). Germline CDR1 reads SNHLY; CDR2 reads FYNNEI. This CDR3 has 16 residues. The V and J ends lost 7 bases and 3 bases respectively, with 20 bases between them.

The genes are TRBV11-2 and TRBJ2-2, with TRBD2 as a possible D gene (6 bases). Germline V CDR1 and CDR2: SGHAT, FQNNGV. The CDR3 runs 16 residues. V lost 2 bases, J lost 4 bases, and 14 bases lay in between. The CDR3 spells CASSLRAGMSTGELFF. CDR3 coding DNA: TGTGCCAGCAGCTTAAGGGCGGGAATGAGCACCGGGGAGCTGTTTTTT.

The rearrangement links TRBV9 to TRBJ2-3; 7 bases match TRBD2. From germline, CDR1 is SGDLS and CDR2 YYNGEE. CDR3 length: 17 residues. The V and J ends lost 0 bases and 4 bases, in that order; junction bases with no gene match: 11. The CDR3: CASSVEEGGSSPDTQYF. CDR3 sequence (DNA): TGTGCCAGCAGCGTAGAGGAGGGCGGGAGTTCGCCAGATACGCAGTATTTT.